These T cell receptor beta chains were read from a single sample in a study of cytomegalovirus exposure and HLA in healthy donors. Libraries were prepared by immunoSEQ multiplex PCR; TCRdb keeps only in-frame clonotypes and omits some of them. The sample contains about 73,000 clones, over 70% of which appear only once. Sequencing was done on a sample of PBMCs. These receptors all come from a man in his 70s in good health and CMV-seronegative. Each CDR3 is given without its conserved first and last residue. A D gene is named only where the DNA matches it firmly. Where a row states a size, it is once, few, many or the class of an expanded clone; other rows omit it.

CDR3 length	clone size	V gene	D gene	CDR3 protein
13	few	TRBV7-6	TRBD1	ASSVDRVTDQPQH
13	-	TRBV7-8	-	ASSLVGARDQPQH
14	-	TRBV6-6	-	ASKPGRGNSNQPQH
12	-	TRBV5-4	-	ASSLEQLNSPLH
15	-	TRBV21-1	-	ASRPQQGPRSNQPQH
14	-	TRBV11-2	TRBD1	ASSLGWRQGTDTQY
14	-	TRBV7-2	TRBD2	ASSLGPSGLYNEQF
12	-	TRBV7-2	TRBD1	ASRRQGVWNIQY
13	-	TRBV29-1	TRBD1	SVRDRGSSYNEQF
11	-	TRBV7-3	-	ASSYGATYEQY
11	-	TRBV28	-	ASHVPGNQPQH
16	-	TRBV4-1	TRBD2	ASSQARGAGGPADTQY
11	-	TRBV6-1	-	ASSAQTDQPQH
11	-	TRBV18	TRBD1	ASVQGFQETQY
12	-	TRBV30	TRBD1	AWSRAGGAYGYT
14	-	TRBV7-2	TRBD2	ASSLVAGGPGNIQY